These 18 T cell receptor beta chains came from one sample sequenced in a study of blood T cells in healthy people across ages. It was with a sample-barcoded 5' primer and a J-beta primer mix that a second PCR of roughly 7 to 12 cycles was run. TCRdb reanalysed the 5' RACE reads using MiXCR and keeps one entry per CDR3 protein. The sample lists over 1,200,000 distinct CDR3 sequences, roughly 59% seen once, with 5% to 7% in the top ten. The sample consisted of blood. The receptor source for this set is a man aged 18 to 29 in good health.

This clonotype was counted at least ten times. The J gene is TRBJ2-1, the V gene TRBV15, with TRBD1 matching 10 bases. The germline V gene has CDR1 LNHNV and CDR2 YYDKDF (reference sequence). V was pared by 4 bases and J by 0 bases, with 3 bases of the junction left unmatched. The length of the CDR3 is 16 residues. CDR3 loop: CATSTTGGGSYNEQFF. The CDR3 coding sequence is TGTGCCACCAGCACGACAGGGGGCGGCTCCTACAATGAGCAGTTCTTC. The whole variable domain, filled in from reference TRBV15 and TRBJ2-1, reads DAMVIQNPRYQVTQFGKPVTLSCSQTLNHNVMYWYQQKSSQAPKLLFHYYDKDFNNEADTPDNFQSRRPNTSFCFLDIRSPGLGDTAMYLCATSTTGGGSYNEQFFGPGTRLTVL.

This chain joins TRBV5-6 and TRBJ1-6, with a weak D call TRBD1 (5 bases). The CDR3 consists of 14 residues. The V gene's germline CDR1 is SGHDT and CDR2 YYEEEE. The V end was cut by 4 bases, the J end by 10 bases, with 15 bases between. CDR3 coding DNA: TGTGCCAGCAGCCCCCGTCCAGGGACCTCACCCCTCCACTTT. Amino acids: CASSPRPGTSPLHF.

This sequence joins TRBV4-3 and TRBJ2-5, with D hard to call. The germline CDR1 and CDR2 sequences are LGHNA and YSLEER. Trimming removed 1 base from V and 4 bases from J, with 13 bases in between. This CDR3 contains 15 residues. The CDR3 loop reads CASSQARTVAETQYF. The CDR3 region has the DNA TGCGCCAGCAGCCAAGCCAGGACGGTGGCAGAGACCCAGTACTTC.

This clonotype showed up just once. V usage is TRBV7-2 and J usage is TRBJ1-2; possible D gene TRBD1, 5 bases. The CDR3 extends over 15 amino acids. Between the trimmed V and J ends, which lost 1 base and 3 bases, there was a span of 12 bases. Germline CDR1 reads SGHTA; CDR2 reads FQGNSA. The CDR3 coding sequence is TGTGCCAGCAGCTTAGAGGGCCGGGGGGACTATGGCTACACCTTC. This gives the protein CASSLEGRGDYGYTF.

In its sample, this clonotype was seen a few times. CDR3 sequence (DNA): TGTGCCAGCAGCCCTGATTCAGGTCGGGAGACCCAGTACTTC. This sequence encodes CASSPDSGRETQYF. The rearrangement links TRBV4-2 to TRBJ2-7; no reliable D call. Judging by the DNA end, TRBJ2-5 fits better; the J call may be wrong. Germline values: CDR1 LGHNA, CDR2 YNFKEQ. The CDR3 has 14 residues.

The chain links TRBV29-1 to TRBJ2-5, with D tentatively TRBD1 (7 bases). CDR1 and CDR2 (germline): SQVTM, ANQGSEA. V was cut by 0 bases and J by 5 bases, with 13 bases left in between. There are 14 residues in the CDR3. The CDR3 sequence is CSVEDRGLAETQYF. The CDR3 nucleotides read TGCAGCGTTGAAGATAGGGGGCTAGCGGAGACCCAGTACTTC.

This chain joins TRBV5-1 and TRBJ1-4, with D possibly being TRBD1 (5 bases). Trimming pared 0 bases from V and 8 bases from J, leaving 11 bases between. Germline V gives CDR1 SGHRS, CDR2 YFSETQ. CDR3 length equals 14 residues. CDR3 DNA sequence: TGCGCCAGCAGCTTGGGAGGGGCCGAAGAAAAACTGTTTTTT. It encodes CASSLGGAEEKLFF.

This clonotype showed up just a few times. Here the CDR3 reads CASRTAGEPYEQYF. The CDR3 coding sequence is TGTGCCAGCAGGACTGCCGGGGAGCCCTACGAGCAGTACTTC. The chain combines TRBV7-9 with TRBJ2-7, with D perhaps TRBD2 (5 bases). This CDR3 comprises 14 residues. The germline V gene has CDR1 SEHNR and CDR2 FQNEAQ (reference sequence). The germline V and J ends were trimmed by 6 bases and 2 bases, with 14 bases remaining between them.

CDR3 sequence (DNA): TGTGCCAGCAGTTCCAGAATTGACAGGAACCTCAACGAGCAGTACTTC. Its protein is CASSSRIDRNLNEQYF. The V gene is TRBV6-2 or TRBV6-3, the J gene TRBJ2-5; D might be TRBD1 (6 bases). Near its end, the DNA agrees better with TRBJ2-7, so the J call may be wrong. Per germline, CDR1 MNHEY and CDR2 SVGEGT. The CDR3 contains 16 residues.

The rearrangement joins TRBV20-1 to TRBJ1-2, with D hard to call. Germline CDR1 is DFQATT and CDR2 is SNEGSKA (reference sequence). The length of the CDR3 is 13 residues. Trimming stripped 2 bases from V and 8 bases from J, with 15 bases between. Here the CDR3 DNA reads TGCAGTGCTAGAAAGGGCGCAGAATTCGGCTACACCTTC. Translated: CSARKGAEFGYTF.

The rearrangement uses TRBV6-5 and TRBJ2-5, with 9 bases aligning to TRBD1. This CDR3 has 16 residues. V was pared by 7 bases and J by 1 base, with 10 bases of the junction left unmatched. CDR1 and CDR2 (germline): MNHEY, SVGAGI. In DNA, the CDR3 is TGTGCCAGCATCATAAGGGGGACAGGGATCCAAGAGACCCAGTACTTC. It specifies CASIIRGTGIQETQYF.

This clonotype was seen more than once but under ten times. This sequence joins TRBV10-3 and TRBJ2-1; D remains unclear. Trimming pared 6 bases from V and 0 bases from J, leaving 12 bases between. The length of the CDR3 is 15 residues. In germline, CDR1 is ENHRY, CDR2 SYGVKD. As DNA, the CDR3 is TGTGCCATCAGAGAAGACCAGAGCTCCTACAATGAGCAGTTCTTC. Residues: CAIREDQSSYNEQFF.

V gene TRBV6-2 or TRBV6-3 combines with J gene TRBJ2-7; D is unclear. Germline values: CDR1 MNHEY, CDR2 SVGEGT. V dropped 2 bases and J dropped 7 bases, with 12 bases sitting between them. There are 13 residues in the CDR3. The CDR3 coding sequence is TGTGCCAGCAGTTACACCCTTAACAATGAGCAGTACTTC. Protein product: CASSYTLNNEQYF.

This rearrangement joins TRBV20-1 to TRBJ1-2; TRBD1 is a possible D gene (5 bases). This CDR3 has 13 residues. From germline, CDR1 is DFQATT and CDR2 SNEGSKA (reference sequence). V lost 1 base and J lost 5, with 11 bases in between. The CDR3 DNA follows: TGCAGTGCTAGAGGGACACGGAGTTATGGCTACACCTTC. Encoded protein: CSARGTRSYGYTF.

In its sample, this clonotype was seen a few times. The chain carries TRBV27 and TRBJ2-7, with D tentatively TRBD1 (5 bases). The CDR3 has 14 amino acids. The ends were cut back, 5 bases at V and 0 bases at J, with 11 bases in the middle. Germline CDR1 MNHEY, CDR2 SMNVEV (reference sequence). CDR3 loop: CASSGYRSSYEQYF. Here the CDR3 DNA reads TGTGCCAGCAGTGGATACAGGAGCTCCTACGAGCAGTACTTC.

The J gene is TRBJ2-3, the V gene TRBV10-3, with 7 bases lining up with TRBD1. CDR1 and CDR2 (germline): ENHRY, SYGVKD. V was pared by 0 bases and J by 4 bases, with 7 bases of the junction left unmatched. The length of the CDR3 is 16 residues. The CDR3 reads CAISESMGQLSDTQYF. The CDR3 DNA reads TGTGCCATCAGTGAGTCGATGGGACAGCTGTCAGATACGCAGTATTTT.

J is TRBJ2-4 and V is TRBV7-2, with 8 bases identical to TRBD2. The closer fit of TRBJ2-7 to the DNA end suggests the J call may be wrong. The CDR3 sequence is 16 residues long. The V gene's germline CDR1 is SGHTA and CDR2 FQGNSA. The CDR3 here is CASSLIGSGRGYEQYF. The CDR3 bases are TGTGCCAGCAGCTTAATCGGAAGCGGGAGAGGTTACGAGCAGTACTTC.

The V gene is TRBV6-5, the J gene TRBJ2-7; 9 bases map to TRBD2. Unmatched junction bases numbered 7, after V lost 4 bases and J lost 3 bases. Germline CDR1 and CDR2: MNHEY and SVGAGI. The CDR3 has 15 residues. CDR3 amino acids: CASSSASGIVYEQYF. In DNA, the CDR3 is TGTGCCAGCAGTTCCGCTAGCGGGATAGTCTACGAGCAGTACTTC.